The present entry profiles one TCR beta chain with its context. The sample holds many counts of this clonotype. This clone's antigen is unknown. Per-nucleotide qualities are absent, and no much larger clonotype sits a single base away. Sequencing was carried out with an Illumina HiSeq 2500. Quantitative 5'-RACE with molecular barcodes was the method used to prepare the TCR beta libraries. For the original study's pipeline: Disease-linked TCR variants were identified with a new computational method built on a probabilistic model of VDJ rearrangement. TCRdb cleaned the public reads at Q25 with fastp, built clones with MiXCR and kept in-frame beta chains. Every CDR3 protein is listed once, alongside the most common genes and DNA of its rows. The V and J calls and clone size come from TCRdb's table, not from the authors' own analysis. In all, the sample holds around 490,000 distinct CDR3 sequences, and about 5% of those were seen once. The top ten clones comprise roughly 3.2% of the sample.

The data originate from a study of CD8 T cells in ankylosing spondylitis (dated by TCRdb to the late 2010s). Broadly, across the study: To find TCR variants linked to disease, the study profiled T cell receptor beta repertoires in ankylosing spondylitis patients and healthy donors. Peripheral blood was sampled, and synovial fluid was additionally collected from ankylosing spondylitis patients. The whole study cohort included under 140 healthy donors and 25 ankylosing spondylitis patients. Study-wide findings and limitations: Some of the motif variants had been reported before in the synovial fluid and blood of reactive arthritis patients, a finding that suggests common disease-initiation mechanisms. A CD8+ phenotype was shown by the disease-linked clones, which were found at relatively low frequencies in peripheral blood. The disease-linked clones were reported to be significantly enriched in matched synovial fluid samples from ankylosing spondylitis patients. Blood from ankylosing spondylitis patients appeared to be characterized by a TCR beta motif composed of 7 to 9 highly homologous amino acid variants.

CDR1 and CDR2 (SGHVS, FQNEAQ) derive from the germline V gene. V loses 5 bases, J loses 11 bases, and the germline ends lie 12 bases apart. Taken from cysteine to phenylalanine, the CDR3 has 12 residues. The kept DNA is CDR3 alone, 36 bases in frame from the first base. The sequence was collected from a male donor with ankylosing spondylitis. The chain is assembled from TRBV7-8 and TRBJ1-4; no D gene call is confident. The source material was blood, either unsorted or a sorted T cell fraction (not recorded which). The CDR3 reads CASSHGRRKLFF. In nucleotides, the sequence is TGTGCCAGCAGCCACGGACGAAGGAAACTGTTTTTT.